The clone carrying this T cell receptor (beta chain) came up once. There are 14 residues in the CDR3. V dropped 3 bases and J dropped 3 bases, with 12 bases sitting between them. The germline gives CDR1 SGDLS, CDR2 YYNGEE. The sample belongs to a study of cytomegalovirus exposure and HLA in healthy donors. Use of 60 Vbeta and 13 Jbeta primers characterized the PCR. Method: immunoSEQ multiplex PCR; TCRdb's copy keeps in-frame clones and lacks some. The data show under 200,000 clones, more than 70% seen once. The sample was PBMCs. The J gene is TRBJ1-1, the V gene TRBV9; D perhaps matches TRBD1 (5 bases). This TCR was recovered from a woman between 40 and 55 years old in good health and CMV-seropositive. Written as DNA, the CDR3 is TGTGCCAGCAGCGCAGGGATGACGGACACTGAAGCTTTCTTT. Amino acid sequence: CASSAGMTDTEAFF.